The clone carrying this T cell receptor (beta chain) was found many times. Its antigen remains unidentified. The data derive from a study of T cells in Graves' hyperthyroidism and ophthalmopathy. Germline CDR1 is MGHRA and CDR2 is YSYEKL. The V end was cut by 6 bases, the J end by 2 bases, with 17 bases between. This CDR3 has 16 residues. Study-wide results and caveats: Blood also carried most thyroid clonotypes expanded above 0.001.

What was amplified from RNA transcripts were TCR beta CDR3 regions. HTBI primers drove first-round RT-PCR of the TCR CDR3. TCRdb recomputed calls from the multiplex PCR reads with MiXCR, one row per CDR3 protein. The sample lists 550,000 to 600,000 distinct CDR3 sequences; about 45% were seen once. Patients with uncontrolled infections, other autoimmune diseases, pregnancy or lactation were excluded. Thyroid ultrasound, orbital computed tomography, clinical symptoms, and serum thyroxine and TRAb underpinned diagnoses. The TCR was taken from an adult woman with Graves' disease, either hyperthyroidism or ophthalmopathy (not recorded which). Sequencing was carried out using peripheral blood or thyroid tissue (not recorded which). The chain carries TRBV4-1 and TRBJ1-5; a weak D match, TRBD1 (6 bases). The CDR3 sequence is CASRQTQGSGNQPQHF. CDR3 nucleotide sequence: TGCGCCAGCAGACAAACACAGGGTTCCGGCAATCAGCCCCAGCATTTT.